One sample yielded the 29 T cell receptor beta chains listed below, sequenced in a study of molecular identifiers for immune sequencing clone quantification. Each CDR3 protein is one row after TCRdb ran MiXCR on the PCR reads. The data show 400,000 to 600,000 distinct CDR3 sequences, around 23% seen once. What was sequenced was naive CD8+ T cells from blood, with Jurkat cell RNA spiked in. Sample subset: FACS-sorted CD8+CD4-CCR7+CD45RA+ naive T cells. These receptors originate from a human donor in good health. Some libraries in this study had Jurkat cell RNA spiked in.

This clonotype was observed a handful of times. This chain uses TRBV10-2 with TRBJ2-7; TRBD2 might be the D (6 bases). This CDR3 is built from 14 residues. Per germline, CDR1 WSHSY and CDR2 SAAADI. The V gene lost 6 bases and the J gene lost 2 bases, with 14 bases spanning the gap. The CDR3 spells CASSTSRTAYEQYF. The CDR3 region has the DNA TGCGCCAGCAGCACTAGCCGTACTGCCTACGAGCAGTACTTC.

There are many counts of this clonotype. V is TRBV7-6 and J is TRBJ2-5; D uncertain. Trimming took 3 bases from V and 1 from J, leaving 6 bases between them. The CDR3 is 13 residues long. Looked up from germline, CDR1 is SGHVS and CDR2 is FNYEAQ. The CDR3 sequence is CASSLGFQETQYF. For the CDR3, the DNA is TGTGCCAGCAGCTTGGGCTTCCAAGAGACCCAGTACTTC.

This clonotype appeared a single time. The rearrangement joins TRBV2 to TRBJ2-1; D is undetermined. V gave up 6 bases and J gave up 3 bases, with 21 bases separating them. Germline CDR1 reads SNHLY; CDR2 reads FYNNEI. CDR3 length equals 17 residues. CDR3 bases: TGTGCCAGCAGCGAGAGGAGACGGGTGACGTACTACAATGAGCAGTTCTTC. Amino acids: CASSERRRVTYYNEQFF. Combining the CDR3 with reference TRBV2 and TRBJ2-1 gives the whole variable domain EPEVTQTPSHQVTQMGQEVILRCVPISNHLYFYWYRQILGQKVEFLVSFYNNEISEKSEIFDDQFSVERPDGSNFTLKIRSTKLEDSAMYFCASSERRRVTYYNEQFFGPGTRLTVL.

Ten or more counts support this clonotype. V and J are TRBV11-2 and TRBJ1-1; unclear D gene. V lost 11 bases to trimming and J lost 8 bases, with 15 bases between them. Germline V gives CDR1 SGHAT, CDR2 FQNNGV. The CDR3 runs 11 residues. The CDR3 DNA is TGTGCCCGCGAAATCGCCGGGGAAGCTTTCTTT. Translating it yields CAREIAGEAFF. Combining the CDR3 with reference TRBV11-2 and TRBJ1-1 gives the whole variable domain EAGVAQSPRYKIIEKRQSVAFWCNPISGHATLYWYQQILGQGPKLLIQFQNNGVVDDSQLPKDRFSAERLKGVDSTLKIQPAKLEDSAVYLCAREIAGEAFFGQGTRLTVV.

This clonotype was recorded many times. The DNA of the CDR3 is TGTGCCAGCAGACCTACTAGCTTGGAGACCCAGTACTTC. It specifies CASRPTSLETQYF. V gene TRBV28 combines with J gene TRBJ2-5, with a tentative D call TRBD2 (6 bases). The germline V gene has CDR1 MDHEN and CDR2 SYDVKM. The CDR3 is made up of 13 amino acids. The germline V and J ends were trimmed by 6 bases and 5 bases, with 13 bases remaining between them.

Regarding this clonotype: One end of the junction does not line up with germline, which may come from a read error. The V gene is TRBV28, the J gene TRBJ2-5; 7 nucleotides match TRBD2. Germline CDR1 reads MDHEN; CDR2 reads SYDVKM. This CDR3 comprises 15 residues. The CDR3 reads CASRILTSRQETQNF. The CDR3 DNA is TGTGCCAGCAGAATATTGACTAGCCGCCAAGAGACCCAGAACTTC.

This clonotype was seen many times. The V and J genes are TRBV6-5 and TRBJ1-5; a possible D gene is TRBD1 (6 bases). The CDR3 is made up of 15 amino acids. Germline V CDR1 and CDR2: MNHEY, SVGAGI. The V end lost 0 bases, the J end lost 7 bases, and 13 bases lay between the germline ends. The CDR3 DNA is TGTGCCAGCAGTTACTCCGCCTCAGGGGCGCAGCCCCAGCATTTT. It is translated as CASSYSASGAQPQHF.

A remark on this clonotype: Since a much larger clone is just one base distant, this may be a read error. The CDR3 sequence: CSFVSGPETQYF. The CDR3 nucleotides are TGCAGCTTTGTGTCAGGCCCGGAGACCCAGTACTTC. The rearrangement joins TRBV29-1 to TRBJ2-5; D ambiguous. The CDR3 covers 12 residues. Germline V gene lookup returns CDR1 SQVTM and CDR2 ANQGSEA. Trimming shortened V by 8 bases and J by 5 bases, and 15 bases separated the two germline ends.

V gene TRBV6-2 or TRBV6-3 combines with J gene TRBJ1-1; D gene uncertain. The CDR3 has 14 amino acids. V lost 7 bases, J lost 5 bases, and 17 bases lay in between. Germline CDR1 is MNHEY and CDR2 is SVGEGT. The CDR3 DNA is TGTGCCAGCACTTCAAGTGGGTTGTGGACTGAAGCTTTCTTT. It encodes CASTSSGLWTEAFF.

Concerning this clonotype: One end of the junction does not line up with germline, which may come from a read error. CDR3 loop: CASSLRLGAQETQYF. Here the CDR3 DNA reads TGTGCCAGCAGCTTAAGGTTAGGGGCCCAAGAGACCCAGTACTTC. This chain uses TRBV5-3 with TRBJ2-5, with a weak D call TRBD1 (5 bases). TRBV5-3 is marked as an open reading frame, function uncertain. The CDR3 extends over 15 amino acids.

This clonotype has only a few counts. Compared with germline, one end of the junction differs, possibly owing to a read error. V and J are TRBV7-9 and TRBJ2-3; D ambiguous. The length of the CDR3 is 15 residues. CDR1 is SEHNR and CDR2 is FQNEAQ in the germline V gene (reference sequence). The CDR3 reads CASSFSLIGTDAQYF. In DNA, the CDR3 is TGTGCCAGCAGCTTCTCCCTTATCGGCACAGATGCGCAGTATTTT.

The CDR3: CASSYDRRGPPAPFF. The CDR3 bases are TGTGCCAGCAGTTACGATAGGCGGGGGCCGCCTGCGCCGTTCTTC. This sequence joins TRBV6-5 and TRBJ2-1; perhaps TRBD2 as D (7 bases). The V gene's germline CDR1 is MNHEY and CDR2 SVGAGI. Trimming pared 2 bases from V and 15 bases from J, leaving 23 bases between. This CDR3 is built from 15 residues.

This clonotype has a handful of counts. The V gene is TRBV7-6, the J gene TRBJ2-1, with TRBD2 matching 11 bases. The CDR3 consists of 19 residues. CDR1 is SGHVS and CDR2 is FNYEAQ in the germline V gene. V shed 1 base and J 1 base; nucleotides not matched to a gene: 9. This CDR3 reads CASSLEVTSGIGSYNEQFF. The CDR3 region has the DNA TGTGCCAGCAGCTTAGAAGTGACTAGCGGGATCGGTTCCTACAATGAGCAGTTCTTC.

V usage is TRBV3-1 and J usage is TRBJ2-3, with 10 bases that match TRBD2. Germline values: CDR1 LGHDT, CDR2 YNNKEL (reference sequence). The CDR3 totals 16 residues. V shed 3 bases and J 8 bases; nucleotides not matched to a gene: 11. The CDR3 sequence is CASSHGLAATPATQYF. In nucleotides, the CDR3 is TGTGCCAGCAGCCACGGACTAGCGGCCACTCCCGCTACGCAGTATTTT.

This clonotype came up a few times. The chain has TRBV12-3 or TRBV12-4 and TRBJ1-1, with D tentatively TRBD1 (5 bases). The CDR3 has 13 residues. The V and J ends lost 7 bases and 4 bases respectively, with 13 bases between them. CDR3 loop: CASTLGVTTEAFF. The DNA for the CDR3 is TGTGCCAGCACCCTAGGGGTTACCACTGAAGCTTTCTTT.

This clonotype was counted at least ten times. The rearrangement links TRBV7-8 to TRBJ1-1, with 8 bases lining up with TRBD1. J gave up 8 bases and V 6 bases, and 5 bases lay outside the gene matches. In germline, CDR1 is SGHVS, CDR2 FQNEAQ. The CDR3 spans 12 residues. Written as DNA, the CDR3 is TGTGCCAGCAGAGCAGGGGGCGAGGAAGCTTTCTTT. The encoded protein is CASRAGGEEAFF.

The genes are TRBV27 and TRBJ1-4; 7 bases map to TRBD1. The CDR3 contains 15 residues. Unmatched junction bases numbered 6, after V lost 7 bases and J lost 1 base. Per the germline V gene, CDR1 is MNHEY and CDR2 is SMNVEV (reference sequence). The CDR3 loop reads CASIARQGTNEKLFF. The CDR3 DNA follows: TGTGCCAGCATTGCGAGACAGGGAACTAATGAAAAACTGTTTTTT.

This clonotype was seen only a few times. The chain employs TRBV12-3 or TRBV12-4 and TRBJ2-1; D is uncertain. This CDR3 has 14 residues. The V and J ends lost 8 bases and 5 bases respectively, with 16 bases between them. CDR3 in amino acids: CASRSKSLNNEQFF. The DNA of the CDR3 is TGTGCCAGCCGTTCTAAGAGCCTGAACAATGAGCAGTTCTTC.

This clonotype was picked up many times. V usage is TRBV6-1 and J usage is TRBJ1-5; 10 nucleotides align to TRBD1. The CDR3 sequence is 16 residues long. CDR1 is MNHNS, CDR2 SASEGT, per germline. V shed 6 bases, J shed 4 bases, and the junction held 9 bases outside the gene matches. In DNA, the CDR3 is TGTGCCAGCAGGGAGGGGACAGGGGAGAATAATCAGCCCCAGCATTTT. Translating gives CASREGTGENNQPQHF.

This chain links TRBV9 with TRBJ1-2; 7 bases map to TRBD1. The germline V gene encodes CDR1 SGDLS and CDR2 YYNGEE. V shed 3 bases and J 7 bases; nucleotides not matched to a gene: 3. The CDR3 totals 12 residues. CDR3 residues: CASSGDSIGYTF. The DNA for the CDR3 is TGTGCCAGCAGCGGGGACAGTATTGGCTACACCTTC.

Remarks on this clonotype: At one boundary the junction diverges from the germline segment, which might be a read error. This sequence joins TRBV24-1 and TRBJ2-5; tentative D call: TRBD2 (7 bases). CDR1 is KGHDR, CDR2 SFDVKD, per germline. CDR3 length: 15 amino acids. The DNA for the CDR3 is TGTGCCACCAGGGATTTGCGCGGGGGCGGAGAGACCCAGTACTTC. The encoded protein is CATRDLRGGGETQYF.

This clonotype was recorded a few times. The V gene is TRBV6-6, the J gene TRBJ2-3, with 10 positions matching TRBD2. V gave up 7 bases and J gave up 3 bases; unmatched junction bases: 13. The germline V gene has CDR1 MNHNY and CDR2 SVGAGI (reference sequence). The CDR3 has 17 residues. CDR3 DNA sequence: TGTGCCAGCATCCTTGGTCCTAGCGGGGGCTTAACAGATACGCAGTATTTT. Translated: CASILGPSGGLTDTQYF.

The V gene is TRBV7-2, the J gene TRBJ2-7; maybe TRBD2 (5 bases). V was pared by 3 bases and J by 9 bases, with 18 bases between. Per the germline V gene, CDR1 is SGHTA and CDR2 is FQGNSA. The CDR3 runs to 14 residues. The CDR3 here is CASSFAGPTHAQYF. For the CDR3, the DNA is TGTGCCAGCAGCTTTGCGGGCCCTACACACGCGCAGTACTTC.

This clonotype was seen more than once but under ten times. The chain is built from TRBV2 and TRBJ2-3, with D possibly matching TRBD2 (5 bases). CDR3 length: 14 amino acids. Trimming stripped 7 bases from V and 2 bases from J, with 13 bases between. The germline gives CDR1 SNHLY, CDR2 FYNNEI. The DNA of the CDR3 is TGTGCCAGCATGGCGGGCCCCTACACAGATACGCAGTATTTT. It is translated as CASMAGPYTDTQYF.

This clonotype was observed a few times. V usage is TRBV30 and J usage is TRBJ2-1; 7 bases line up with TRBD2. The trim removed 0 bases at V and 12 bases at J, leaving 2 bases unmatched. Germline V gene data show CDR1 as GTSNPN and CDR2 as SVGIG (reference sequence). The CDR3 runs 11 residues. Here the CDR3 DNA reads TGTGCCTGGAGTGTAGGCGGGGGGCAGTTCTTC. Its protein is CAWSVGGGQFF.

This clonotype was picked up many times. The chain uses TRBV29-1 and TRBJ1-2; D not certain. The CDR3 sequence is 14 residues long. Germline V lookup: CDR1 SQVTM, CDR2 ANQGSEA. Trimming removed 2 bases from V and 5 bases from J, with 15 bases in between. This CDR3 is CSVEPHSTPYGYTF. DNA for the CDR3: TGCAGCGTTGAACCCCACAGTACCCCTTATGGCTACACCTTC.

The table lists this clonotype with many counts. The chain links TRBV7-9 to TRBJ1-1; 7 bases map to TRBD1. This CDR3 spans 16 amino acids. The trim removed 4 bases at V and 2 bases at J, leaving 10 bases unmatched. Looked up from germline, CDR1 is SEHNR and CDR2 is FQNEAQ (reference sequence). The CDR3 DNA reads TGTGCCAGCAGCTCCGCCACATACAGGGGTAACACTGAAGCTTTCTTT. Residues: CASSSATYRGNTEAFF.

A few counts support this clonotype. The chain is built from TRBV27 and TRBJ2-7; weak D call: TRBD1 (6 bases). The CDR3 is made up of 15 amino acids. Germline V gene lookup returns CDR1 MNHEY and CDR2 SMNVEV (reference sequence). Trimming cost V 7 bases and J 2 bases, with 18 bases left between them. The CDR3 spells CASKPGQTRTYEQYF. The CDR3 nucleotides are TGTGCCAGCAAACCCGGACAGACAAGGACCTACGAGCAGTACTTC.

This clonotype has just a few counts. Here the CDR3 DNA reads TGTGCCAGCAGCTTAGTTAACTTGGCGGGAGAGCAGTACTTC. Translated: CASSLVNLAGEQYF. The chain employs TRBV7-9 and TRBJ2-7; weak D call: TRBD2 (6 bases). The CDR3 spans 14 residues. Germline V gene sequence: CDR1 SEHNR, CDR2 FQNEAQ (reference sequence). Trimming cost V 1 base and J 7 bases, with 14 bases left between them.